Listed here are 26 T cell receptor beta chains from one sample, sequenced in a study of blood T cell repertoires in COVID-19. Libraries were prepared by immunoSEQ multiplex PCR; TCRdb keeps only in-frame clonotypes and omits some of them. The table lists about 320,000 clones, 87% of them singletons, with 8% to 9.5% in the top ten. The specimen was PBMCs or T cells enriched from blood (not recorded which). These receptors were collected from a woman between 18 and 29 years old who had recovered from COVID-19.

The chain uses TRBV30 and TRBJ1-1, with D hard to call. Germline loops: CDR1 GTSNPN, CDR2 SVGIG (reference sequence). There are 13 residues in the CDR3. V lost 3 bases to trimming and J lost 1 base, with 9 bases between them. In nucleotides, the CDR3 is TGTGCCTGGAGAAGTAGTCCGAACACTGAAGCTTTCTTT. Protein product: CAWRSSPNTEAFF. Variable domain in full (rest from reference TRBV30 and TRBJ1-1): SQTIHQWPATLVQPVGSPLSLECTVEGTSNPNLYWYRQAAGRGLQLLFYSVGIGQISSEVPQNLSASRPQDRQFILSSKKLLLSDSGFYLCAWRSSPNTEAFFGQGTRLTVV.

This rearrangement joins TRBV5-5 to TRBJ1-1; tentatively, D is TRBD1 (6 bases). The germline V gene encodes CDR1 SGHKS and CDR2 YYEKEE (reference sequence). Trimming took 4 bases from V and 4 from J, leaving 11 bases between them. The CDR3 totals 13 residues. The CDR3 DNA follows: TGTGCCAGCAGCATCGGGACACCCACTGAAGCTTTCTTT. Its protein is CASSIGTPTEAFF.

The chain combines TRBV5-4 with TRBJ2-3, with unresolved D. Trimming pared 2 bases from V and 0 bases from J, leaving 10 bases between. This CDR3 region has 15 residues. Germline loops: CDR1 SGHNT, CDR2 YYREEE (reference sequence). The CDR3 protein is CASSFSPGSTDTQYF. The CDR3 region has the DNA TGTGCCAGCAGCTTTTCACCGGGTAGCACAGATACGCAGTATTTT.

CDR3 sequence: CASSIFGGAETQFF. CDR3 DNA: TGTGCCAGTAGTATATTCGGGGGTGCGGAGACGCAGTTCTTC. V is TRBV19 and J is TRBJ2-1; weak D call: TRBD2 (6 bases). The CDR3 has 14 residues. V was shortened by 2 bases and J by 12 bases, with 17 bases between the two germline ends. Looked up from germline, CDR1 is LNHDA and CDR2 is SQIVND (reference sequence).

This chain joins TRBV7-9 and TRBJ1-4; 7 bases match TRBD1. This CDR3 region has 15 residues. Germline-derived CDR1 and CDR2 are SEHNR and FQNEAQ (reference sequence). Germline trimming cut 5 bases from V and 5 bases from J; bases unmatched to any gene: 8. CDR3 DNA sequence: TGTGCCAGCAGCCCGCGGACAGGTCCGAATGAAAAACTGTTTTTT. Translation gives CASSPRTGPNEKLFF.

This clone was observed once. The V gene is TRBV2, the J gene TRBJ2-5; 13 bases map to TRBD2. The CDR3 length is 15 residues. Per the germline V gene, CDR1 is SNHLY and CDR2 is FYNNEI. V gave up 5 bases and J gave up 2 bases; unmatched junction bases: 2. The CDR3 nucleotides are TGTGCCAGCAGTCGGACTAGCGGGGGACAAGAGACCCAGTACTTC. It is translated as CASSRTSGGQETQYF.

The V and J genes are TRBV4-2 and TRBJ1-2; the D gene is possibly TRBD1 (5 bases). There are 15 residues in the CDR3. Trimming left V 1 base short and J 5 bases short, with 14 bases between. The germline gives CDR1 LGHNA, CDR2 YNFKEQ. The CDR3 DNA sequence: TGTGCCAGCAGCCAAGGTATACAGGACCGATATGGCTACACCTTC. Translating gives CASSQGIQDRYGYTF.

The rearrangement joins TRBV19 to TRBJ1-1; 9 nucleotides match TRBD1. The CDR3 spans 16 residues. The germline V gene encodes CDR1 LNHDA and CDR2 SQIVND (reference sequence). With 5 bases clipped from V and 5 bases from J, the junction kept 12 bases outside the gene matches. In nucleotides, the CDR3 is TGTGCCAGTAGTGTCTCACCGGGACAGGGAGCAACTGAAGCTTTCTTT. Encoded protein: CASSVSPGQGATEAFF.

In nucleotides, the CDR3 is TGTGCCAGCAGCCAAGAGATCTTCGCGACTAGCGGGGGCTACCACACAGATACGCAGTATTTT. Amino acids: CASSQEIFATSGGYHTDTQYF. This chain joins TRBV4-2 and TRBJ2-3, with 12 bases matching TRBD2. Germline lookup yields CDR1 LGHNA and CDR2 YNFKEQ. After removal of 0 bases from V and 2 bases from J, the junction contained 15 bases not matched to a gene. CDR3 length: 21 amino acids.

This clone showed up just a few times. This rearrangement joins TRBV30 to TRBJ1-1; 11 bases map to TRBD1. From germline, CDR1 is GTSNPN and CDR2 SVGIG (reference sequence). The CDR3 extends over 13 amino acids. The V gene end was trimmed by 8 bases and the J gene end by 1 base; junction bases not matched to a gene: 3. CDR3 in DNA: TGTGCCGGGGGACAGGGGGGGAACACTGAAGCTTTCTTT. Amino acids: CAGGQGGNTEAFF.

The V and J genes are TRBV5-8 and TRBJ2-3; 8 positions match TRBD1. V shed 4 bases and J 0 bases; nucleotides not matched to a gene: 4. CDR1 is SGHTS and CDR2 is YDEGEE in the germline V gene. The CDR3 totals 15 residues. The CDR3 sequence: CASSRWTGSTDTQYF. The CDR3 DNA reads TGTGCCAGCAGCCGCTGGACAGGGAGCACAGATACGCAGTATTTT.

This chain joins TRBV7-2 and TRBJ1-5; 7 nucleotides agree with TRBD1. CDR3 size: 16 residues. CDR1 is SGHTA and CDR2 is FQGNSA in the germline V gene. V lost 1 base and J lost 2; bases outside the gene matches: 5. CDR3 nucleotides: TGTGCCAGCAGCTTAGGACAGGGTAGAGGCAATCAGCCCCAGCATTTT. It is translated as CASSLGQGRGNQPQHF.

The chain uses TRBV7-2 and TRBJ1-3; D ambiguous. Germline lookup yields CDR1 SGHTA and CDR2 FQGNSA. The CDR3 totals 16 residues. The ends were cut back, 5 bases at V and 1 base at J, with 15 bases in the middle. The CDR3 protein is CASSLRTSESGNTIYF. The CDR3 region has the DNA TGTGCCAGCAGCCTTCGCACGAGTGAATCTGGAAACACCATATATTTT.

This clone was recorded a few times. V is TRBV29-1 and J is TRBJ2-3; TRBD1 aligns across 7 bases. The CDR3 is made up of 11 amino acids. In germline, CDR1 is SQVTM, CDR2 ANQGSEA. With V trimmed by 7 bases and J by 9 bases, 7 bases remained unmatched. The CDR3 here is CSGKQGPTQYF. CDR3 DNA sequence: TGCAGCGGGAAACAGGGGCCCACGCAGTATTTT.

This chain links TRBV11-2 with TRBJ2-3; TRBD2 matches at 13 bases. V was pared by 4 bases and J by 14 bases, with 12 bases of the junction left unmatched. Germline V gene lookup returns CDR1 SGHAT and CDR2 FQNNGV. The CDR3 has 15 amino acids. CDR3 in amino acids: CASSSGLLAGGNRYF. The CDR3 DNA is TGTGCCAGCAGCTCAGGTTTACTAGCGGGGGGGAATCGGTATTTT.

This rearrangement joins TRBV3-1 (or the pseudogene TRBV3-2) to TRBJ2-7; D is unclear. CDR1 and CDR2 from the germline V gene are LGHDT and YNNKEL (reference sequence). V was clipped by 0 bases and J by 6 bases, with 6 bases between them. This CDR3 is 12 amino acids long. CDR3: CASSQDSGEQYF. In DNA, the CDR3 is TGTGCCAGCAGCCAAGATAGTGGCGAGCAGTACTTC.

The rearrangement joins TRBV19 to TRBJ2-7; 7 bases are a match to TRBD1. Germline V gene sequence: CDR1 LNHDA, CDR2 SQIVND (reference sequence). V shed 10 bases and J 2 bases; nucleotides not matched to a gene: 11. The CDR3 contains 14 residues. The CDR3 nucleotides are TGTGCCACCCTGGGCGACAGGGACACCTACGAGCAGTACTTC. It specifies CATLGDRDTYEQYF.

The rearrangement links TRBV10-3 to TRBJ1-5, with D perhaps matching TRBD1 (5 bases). The CDR3 loop spans 14 amino acids. Germline CDR1 reads ENHRY; CDR2 reads SYGVKD. V dropped 3 bases and J dropped 7 bases, with 13 bases sitting between them. As DNA, the CDR3 is TGTGCCATCAGTGAATCCGGACATTCCCAGCCCCAGCATTTT. It yields the protein CAISESGHSQPQHF.

This clone was observed a few times. The J gene is TRBJ1-4, the V gene TRBV5-5; D is possibly TRBD1 (5 bases). Germline V CDR1 and CDR2: SGHKS, YYEKEE (reference sequence). Trimming stripped 5 bases from V and 5 bases from J, with 16 bases between. The CDR3 extends over 15 amino acids. The CDR3 DNA reads as TGTGCCAGCAGGGGGGACGCGGGACTGAATGAAAAACTGTTTTTT. This gives the protein CASRGDAGLNEKLFF. Full variable domain (rest looked up from reference TRBV5-5 and TRBJ1-4): DAGVTQSPTHLIKTRGQQVTLRCSPISGHKSVSWYQQVLGQGPQFIFQYYEKEERGRGNFPDRFSARQFPNYSSELNVNALLLGDSALYLCASRGDAGLNEKLFFGSGTQLSVL.

The rearrangement joins TRBV9 to TRBJ1-6, with D possibly being TRBD1 (5 bases). Germline-derived CDR1 and CDR2 are SGDLS and YYNGEE. The CDR3 extends over 12 amino acids. V was cut by 1 base and J by 10 bases, with 6 bases left in between. The DNA for the CDR3 is TGTGCCAGCAGCGTACAGGGCTCACCCCTCCACTTT. Amino acid sequence: CASSVQGSPLHF.

The chain combines TRBV5-5 with TRBJ2-1, with D perhaps TRBD1 (6 bases). The CDR3 is 15 amino acids. Trimming stripped 5 bases from V and 0 bases from J, with 12 bases between. The germline V gene has CDR1 SGHKS and CDR2 YYEKEE (reference sequence). The CDR3 loop reads CASSTGSFSYNEQFF. The CDR3 bases are TGTGCCAGCAGTACAGGGAGTTTCTCCTACAATGAGCAGTTCTTC. Looking up the rest from reference TRBV5-5 and TRBJ2-1 gives the full variable domain: DAGVTQSPTHLIKTRGQQVTLRCSPISGHKSVSWYQQVLGQGPQFIFQYYEKEERGRGNFPDRFSARQFPNYSSELNVNALLLGDSALYLCASSTGSFSYNEQFFGPGTRLTVL.

This chain uses TRBV27 with TRBJ1-3; D unresolved. With 3 bases removed from V and 4 bases from J, the gap between germline ends came to 10 bases. Looked up from germline, CDR1 is MNHEY and CDR2 is SMNVEV (reference sequence). The CDR3 extends over 14 amino acids. The CDR3 region has the DNA TGTGCCAGCAGTTTTGGGCCGGTCGGAAACACCATATATTTT. Its protein product is CASSFGPVGNTIYF.

The rearrangement joins TRBV7-3 to TRBJ1-6; D not certain. The CDR3 is 14 amino acids. V was trimmed by 2 bases and J by 7 bases, leaving 9 bases between them. Germline V gene data show CDR1 as SGHTA and CDR2 as FQGTGA. CDR3 coding DNA: TGTGCCAGCAGCTTATCTCAACAAAATTCACCCCTCCACTTT. Protein sequence: CASSLSQQNSPLHF.

The gene calls are TRBV5-5 and TRBJ1-1; TRBD1 agrees at 9 bases. The CDR3 is 16 amino acids. Germline assignment: CDR1 SGHKS and CDR2 YYEKEE (reference sequence). V was pared by 1 base and J by 4 bases, with 8 bases of the junction left unmatched. CDR3: CASSLLPRDRATEAFF. The CDR3 nucleotides read TGTGCCAGCAGCTTGCTTCCCCGGGACAGGGCCACTGAAGCTTTCTTT.

CDR3 nucleotides: TGTGCCAGCAGCTTATCGGATTCACCCCTCCACTTT. Residues: CASSLSDSPLHF. The chain employs TRBV11-2 and TRBJ1-6; D is unresolved. In germline, CDR1 is SGHAT, CDR2 FQNNGV. The length of the CDR3 is 12 residues. Trimming took off 2 bases at V and 8 bases at J, with 4 bases between the two ends.

The V call is TRBV19, the J call TRBJ1-5; no clear D gene. From germline, CDR1 is LNHDA and CDR2 SQIVND (reference sequence). The CDR3 is 12 amino acids. The V end was cut by 3 bases, the J end by 5 bases, with 5 bases between. The DNA for the CDR3 is TGTGCCAGTAGTATCCTCTATCAGCCCCAGCATTTT. Protein product: CASSILYQPQHF.